The 17 T cell receptor beta chains below were found in one sample sequenced in a study of T cell responses to AZD1222 COVID-19 vaccine. The method was immunoSEQ multiplex PCR; TCRdb's version includes in-frame clones alone and lacks a portion of them. The sample shows under 150,000 clones, roughly 92% of them seen only once. The sample consisted of peripheral blood, taken 28 days after the second AZD1222 dose. The receptors originated from an adult who received the AZD1222 COVID-19 vaccine.

The chain is built from TRBV7-9 and TRBJ1-2, with D perhaps TRBD1 (6 bases). This CDR3 contains 13 residues. The V end was cut by 5 bases, the J end by 7 bases, with 14 bases between. The germline V gene encodes CDR1 SEHNR and CDR2 FQNEAQ (reference sequence). For the CDR3, the DNA is TGTGCCAGCAGCGCCTTGACAGGCGGTGGCTACACCTTC. It encodes CASSALTGGGYTF.

This chain connects TRBV19 to TRBJ1-2; weak D call: TRBD1 (6 bases). Germline CDR1 and CDR2: LNHDA and SQIVND (reference sequence). The CDR3 consists of 15 residues. V was shortened by 3 bases and J by 4 bases, with 15 bases between the two germline ends. In DNA, the CDR3 is TGTGCCAGTAGTATCCGCGGACAGATTATCTATGGCTACACCTTC. It codes for CASSIRGQIIYGYTF.

The chain is built from TRBV5-1 and TRBJ2-1, with TRBD1 matching over 7 bases. The CDR3 has 13 residues. J gave up 6 bases and V 4 bases, and 4 bases lay outside the gene matches. Germline V CDR1 and CDR2: SGHRS, YFSETQ. The CDR3 loop is CASSTDRVNEQFF. The CDR3 DNA sequence: TGCGCCAGCAGCACTGACAGGGTCAATGAGCAGTTCTTC.

This clone was counted between two and nine times. V usage is TRBV7-2 and J usage is TRBJ1-5; unclear D gene. CDR1 is SGHTA, CDR2 FQGNSA, per germline. The CDR3 covers 13 residues. The ends were cut back, 3 bases at V and 6 bases at J, with 9 bases in the middle. The CDR3 DNA reads TGTGCCAGCAGCTTCGGAGGGTTTCAGCCCCAGCATTTT. Translation gives CASSFGGFQPQHF.

This clone has just one count. The chain recombines TRBV18 with TRBJ1-3; D perhaps matches TRBD1 (6 bases). The V end lost 3 bases, the J end lost 0 bases, and 12 bases lay between the germline ends. CDR1 and CDR2 from the germline V gene are KGHSH and LQKENI. The CDR3 loop spans 16 amino acids. The CDR3 protein is CASSPVDRSSGNTIYF. The DNA for the CDR3 is TGTGCCAGCTCACCCGTAGACAGGAGCTCTGGAAACACCATATATTTT.

The chain has TRBV4-3 and TRBJ1-5; D unclear. The CDR3 runs 15 residues. The ends were cut back, 4 bases at V and 0 bases at J, with 10 bases in the middle. Germline assignment: CDR1 LGHNA and CDR2 YSLEER. The CDR3 DNA follows: TGCGCCAGCAGCCCCGGACGGAATAGCAATCAGCCCCAGCATTTT. Protein: CASSPGRNSNQPQHF.

For this clone: One end of the junction does not line up with germline, which may come from a read error. The gene calls are TRBV11-2 and TRBJ1-4, with 7 bases identical to TRBD1. CDR3 size: 19 residues. The V gene's germline CDR1 is SGHAT and CDR2 FQNNGV. CDR3 in amino acids: CASSIDGTGVFPANEKLFF. CDR3 nucleotides: TGTGCCAGCAGCATAGACGGAACAGGGGTGTTTCCGGCTAATGAAAAACTGTTTTTT. The whole variable domain, filled in from reference TRBV11-2 and TRBJ1-4, reads EAGVAQSPRYKIIEKRQSVAFWCNPISGHATLYWYQQILGQGPKLLIQFQNNGVVDDSQLPKDRFSAERLKGVDSTLKIQPAKLEDSAVYLCASSIDGTGVFPANEKLFFGSGTQLSVL.

This sequence joins TRBV7-9 and TRBJ1-2; D possibly corresponds to TRBD1 (5 bases). Germline CDR1 SEHNR, CDR2 FQNEAQ (reference sequence). The CDR3 spans 16 residues. V lost 5 bases, J lost 0 bases, and 16 bases lay in between. CDR3 DNA sequence: TGTGCCAGCAGCGCGGGGGAGGGCTCAGCTAACTATGGCTACACCTTC. It is translated as CASSAGEGSANYGYTF.

The chain is built from TRBV5-6 and TRBJ2-1; 11 bases match TRBD2. The length of the CDR3 is 15 residues. Per germline, CDR1 SGHDT and CDR2 YYEEEE. The V segment lost 0 bases and the J segment 10 bases; nucleotides outside the gene matches: 6. The CDR3 here is CASSLELAGVEEQFF. CDR3 nucleotides: TGTGCCAGCAGCTTGGAACTAGCGGGAGTTGAGGAGCAGTTCTTC.

V gene TRBV5-1 combines with J gene TRBJ1-6; maybe TRBD1 (6 bases). Germline CDR1 SGHRS, CDR2 YFSETQ. CDR3 size: 13 residues. Deletions cut 0 bases from V and 10 bases from J, with 8 bases between. CDR3 in DNA: TGCGCCAGCAGCTTGGACAGGGAGTCACCCCTCCACTTT. Its translation: CASSLDRESPLHF.

J is TRBJ1-1 and V is TRBV29-1; no reliable D call. Trimming shortened V by 7 bases and J by 0 bases, and 18 bases separated the two germline ends. The length of the CDR3 is 15 residues. Looked up from germline, CDR1 is SQVTM and CDR2 is ANQGSEA. The CDR3 region is CSAAGTHRMNTEAFF. The CDR3 DNA is TGCAGCGCGGCGGGAACTCACCGGATGAACACTGAAGCTTTCTTT.

The V call is TRBV4-2, the J call TRBJ1-2; 8 bases are a match to TRBD1. The V gene end was trimmed by 0 bases and the J gene end by 4 bases; junction bases not matched to a gene: 4. This CDR3 has 15 residues. Germline CDR1 reads LGHNA; CDR2 reads YNFKEQ. In nucleotides, the CDR3 is TGTGCCAGCAGCCAAGATTCCGGGACAGGCTATGGCTACACCTTC. Protein product: CASSQDSGTGYGYTF.

The chain is built from TRBV5-1 and TRBJ2-7; D is perhaps TRBD1 (6 bases). Germline CDR1 reads SGHRS; CDR2 reads YFSETQ. Trimming stripped 1 base from V and 2 bases from J, with 10 bases between. This CDR3 is 14 amino acids long. CDR3 in amino acids: CASSLTDRAYEQYF. The CDR3 DNA follows: TGCGCCAGCAGCTTGACGGACAGAGCCTACGAGCAGTACTTC.

The count of this clone is one. V gene TRBV29-1 combines with J gene TRBJ2-1; TRBD1 might be the D (6 bases). Between the trimmed V and J ends, which lost 1 base and 6 bases, there was a span of 16 bases. Germline V gives CDR1 SQVTM, CDR2 ANQGSEA. This CDR3 region has 15 residues. The CDR3 nucleotides read TGCAGCGTTGAAGGAGGAACAGGGAATCGCAATGAGCAGTTCTTC. Translated, it gives CSVEGGTGNRNEQFF.

Only one count was recorded for this clone. This sequence joins TRBV5-6 and TRBJ2-7; possible D gene TRBD2, 5 bases. Germline-derived CDR1 and CDR2 are SGHDT and YYEEEE. The V end was cut by 1 base, the J end by 4 bases, with 6 bases between. The CDR3 has 12 residues. DNA for the CDR3: TGTGCCAGCAGCTTGTCGGGGTACGAGCAGTACTTC. Amino acid sequence: CASSLSGYEQYF.

This chain links TRBV28 with TRBJ1-2, with 7 bases aligning to TRBD1. The germline V gene has CDR1 MDHEN and CDR2 SYDVKM. The V and J ends lost 8 bases and 2 bases, in that order; junction bases with no gene match: 5. The length of the CDR3 is 13 residues. The CDR3 DNA is TGTGCCAGCCGGGACAGCGGGAACTATGGCTACACCTTC. Its protein is CASRDSGNYGYTF.

V is TRBV18 and J is TRBJ2-7; possibly TRBD2 for D (5 bases). The CDR3 covers 12 residues. The germline V and J ends were trimmed by 3 bases and 5 bases, with 8 bases remaining between them. Germline CDR1 reads KGHSH; CDR2 reads LQKENI. The CDR3 coding sequence is TGTGCCAGCTCACCGAGCGGAAACGAGCAGTACTTC. Encoded protein: CASSPSGNEQYF.